Presented here are 22 T cell receptor beta chains from one specimen sequenced in a study of PD-1 blockade in classical Hodgkin lymphoma. The time point is: cycle 4 day 1 (C4D1), after 6 weeks of nivolumab. Brentuximab vedotin exposure varied, and every patient relapsed after autologous stem cell transplantation. By magnetic negative selection, CD4+ T cells were purified from thawed PBMCs. Only in-frame clones appear in the TCRdb table, and some are missing; sequencing was by immunoSEQ multiplex PCR. The sample has roughly 30,000 clones; less than 80% are singletons. Sequencing was performed on CD4+ T cells from blood, taken before the fourth cycle of nivolumab. The receptors originated from a human donor with classical Hodgkin lymphoma.

V gene TRBV25-1 combines with J gene TRBJ2-3, with unresolved D. The CDR3 sequence is 13 residues long. Trimming took 1 base from V and 3 from J, leaving 5 bases between them. The germline gives CDR1 MGHDK, CDR2 SYGVNS. The CDR3 sequence is CASSELVTDTQYF. CDR3 sequence (DNA): TGTGCCAGCAGTGAATTAGTAACAGATACGCAGTATTTT.

The chain recombines TRBV15 with TRBJ2-7; D gene uncertain. CDR3 length: 11 amino acids. The ends were cut back, 5 bases at V and 3 bases at J, with 5 bases in the middle. The germline gives CDR1 LNHNV, CDR2 YYDKDF (reference sequence). As DNA, the CDR3 is TGTGCCACCAGCGCAAACTACGAGCAGTACTTC. Its protein is CATSANYEQYF.

CDR3 protein: CASSQDGGGGHNEQFF. CDR3 bases: TGTGCCAGCAGCCAAGACGGCGGGGGTGGTCACAATGAGCAGTTCTTC. This chain uses TRBV4-2 with TRBJ2-1; TRBD2 aligns across 7 bases. The CDR3 extends over 16 amino acids. CDR1 and CDR2 from the germline V gene are LGHNA and YNFKEQ. With 0 bases clipped from V and 5 bases from J, the junction kept 7 bases outside the gene matches.

J is TRBJ2-2 and V is TRBV30; 13 positions agree with TRBD2. The CDR3 is 15 residues long. Trimming at V came to 1 base and at J to 6 bases, leaving 2 bases not matched to a gene. CDR1 and CDR2 from the germline V gene are GTSNPN and SVGIG (reference sequence). The CDR3 loop is CAWSAGTSGAGELFF. The CDR3 DNA reads as TGTGCCTGGAGTGCCGGGACTAGCGGGGCCGGGGAGCTGTTTTTT.

The chain joins TRBV2 to TRBJ1-2; 10 nucleotides agree with TRBD1. The length of the CDR3 is 15 residues. The junction had 2 bases not matched to a gene; V was cut back by 0 bases and J by 4 bases. Germline V lookup: CDR1 SNHLY, CDR2 FYNNEI. The CDR3 DNA is TGTGCCAGCAGTGAAGCGCGGACAGGGGGCTATGGCTACACCTTC. Its translation: CASSEARTGGYGYTF.

The V and J genes are TRBV27 and TRBJ1-5, with a weak D call TRBD1 (5 bases). Trimming took off 5 bases at V and 1 base at J, with 15 bases between the two ends. The CDR3 runs 16 residues. Per the germline V gene, CDR1 is MNHEY and CDR2 is SMNVEV (reference sequence). In nucleotides, the CDR3 is TGTGCCAGCAGTCCACTAGGGGCAGGGAGCAATCAGCCCCAGCATTTT. Translation: CASSPLGAGSNQPQHF.

This clone has just one count. Here the CDR3 reads CASSVSEEWGGGYNEQFF. In DNA, the CDR3 is TGTGCCAGCAGTGTGTCGGAGGAATGGGGGGGCGGCTACAATGAGCAGTTCTTC. J is TRBJ2-1 and V is TRBV2, with D maybe TRBD2 (7 bases). Germline V lookup: CDR1 SNHLY, CDR2 FYNNEI. Trimming left V 4 bases short and J 3 bases short, with 22 bases between. The CDR3 is 18 amino acids. Complete variable domain (other parts from reference TRBV2 and TRBJ2-1): EPEVTQTPSHQVTQMGQEVILRCVPISNHLYFYWYRQILGQKVEFLVSFYNNEISEKSEIFDDQFSVERPDGSNFTLKIRSTKLEDSAMYFCASSVSEEWGGGYNEQFFGPGTRLTVL.

This clone was recorded only once. The rearrangement joins TRBV5-1 to TRBJ1-1; tentatively, D is TRBD1 (6 bases). The CDR3 totals 14 residues. Germline V lookup: CDR1 SGHRS, CDR2 YFSETQ. The V end was cut by 1 base, the J end by 3 bases, with 10 bases between. CDR3 bases: TGCGCCAGCAGCTTGCAGCCAGGGGACACTGAAGCTTTCTTT. Protein sequence: CASSLQPGDTEAFF.

The chain carries TRBV28 and TRBJ1-2; D is possibly TRBD1 (5 bases). The CDR3 covers 15 residues. The V gene lost 5 bases and the J gene lost 5 bases, with 18 bases spanning the gap. CDR1 is MDHEN, CDR2 SYDVKM, per germline. The CDR3 spells CASSPMGPLYYGYTF. The CDR3 nucleotides are TGTGCCAGCAGTCCCATGGGACCGCTATATTATGGCTACACCTTC.

This CDR3 reads CATHPGGPSGANVLTF. CDR3 sequence (DNA): TGTGCCACCCATCCGGGGGGTCCCTCTGGGGCCAACGTCCTGACTTTC. V is TRBV10-3 and J is TRBJ2-6; 7 bases agree with TRBD2. Germline V gene sequence: CDR1 ENHRY, CDR2 SYGVKD. The CDR3 is 16 amino acids. V gave up 10 bases and J gave up 0 bases; unmatched junction bases: 9.

The V and J genes are TRBV4-3 and TRBJ1-2; 10 bases agree with TRBD1. CDR3 size: 13 residues. Germline-derived CDR1 and CDR2 are LGHNA and YSLEER. J was trimmed by 6 bases and V by 3 bases; bases with no gene match: 1. The CDR3 DNA is TGCGCCAGCAGCCATGACAGGGGGCATGGCTACACCTTC. Residues: CASSHDRGHGYTF.

This chain joins TRBV2 and TRBJ2-2, with TRBD1 as a possible D gene (6 bases). V lost 7 bases and J lost 2, with 20 bases in between. CDR1 SNHLY and CDR2 FYNNEI come from the germline V gene. The CDR3 runs 17 residues. The CDR3 DNA sequence: TGTGCCAGCACCGTAAATGGGGGCAGGATAAACACCGGGGAGCTGTTTTTT. This translates into CASTVNGGRINTGELFF.

The chain is built from TRBV9 and TRBJ2-3; D is unclear. Germline V CDR1 and CDR2: SGDLS, YYNGEE. This CDR3 has 14 amino acids. V lost 0 bases, J lost 1 base, and 6 bases lay in between. The CDR3 region is CASSVAMGTDTQYF. CDR3 bases: TGTGCCAGCAGCGTAGCGATGGGCACAGATACGCAGTATTTT.

This clone was seen a handful of times. This rearrangement joins TRBV7-9 to TRBJ1-2; possibly TRBD1 for D (6 bases). Germline lookup yields CDR1 SEHNR and CDR2 FQNEAQ (reference sequence). The CDR3 length is 14 residues. The V end was cut by 2 bases, the J end by 2 bases, with 9 bases between. CDR3 in DNA: TGTGCCAGCAGCTTACAGGGGAGCAACTATGGCTACACCTTC. This gives the protein CASSLQGSNYGYTF.

The rearrangement links TRBV5-4 to TRBJ2-7; TRBD1 is a possible D gene (6 bases). The CDR3 totals 14 residues. Deletions cut 4 bases from V and 1 base from J, with 12 bases between. The germline gives CDR1 SGHNT, CDR2 YYREEE (reference sequence). This CDR3 is CASSRTAESYEQYF. The CDR3 DNA reads TGTGCCAGCAGCCGGACAGCCGAATCCTACGAGCAGTACTTC.

This clone was recorded once. This sequence joins TRBV7-2 and TRBJ2-3; the match to TRBD2 covers 14 bases. V trimming: 4 bases; J trimming: 2 bases; junction bases outside the gene matches: 5. In germline, CDR1 is SGHTA, CDR2 FQGNSA. The CDR3 has 17 amino acids. The CDR3 sequence: CASSSRLAGGVTDTQYF. CDR3 bases: TGTGCCAGCAGCTCCCGACTAGCGGGGGGGGTCACAGATACGCAGTATTTT.

The chain joins TRBV18 to TRBJ2-5, with D perhaps assigned TRBD1 or TRBD2 (5 bases each). Germline-derived CDR1 and CDR2 are KGHSH and LQKENI. V was shortened by 8 bases and J by 3 bases, with 22 bases between the two germline ends. The CDR3 runs to 16 residues. In DNA form, the CDR3 reads TGTGCCAGCACCACCCGGCCTCGAATGGGGGAAGAGACCCAGTACTTC. Its protein product is CASTTRPRMGEETQYF.

This rearrangement joins TRBV19 to TRBJ2-7, with 8 nucleotides matching TRBD1. The CDR3 loop spans 12 amino acids. V trimming: 8 bases; J trimming: 6 bases; junction bases outside the gene matches: 6. The V gene's germline CDR1 is LNHDA and CDR2 SQIVND (reference sequence). The CDR3 sequence is CASADRVGEQYF. DNA of the CDR3: TGTGCCAGTGCGGACAGGGTAGGCGAGCAGTACTTC.

This clone appeared a single time. This sequence joins TRBV11-3 and TRBJ2-1, with TRBD1 as a possible D gene (6 bases). Per the germline V gene, CDR1 is SGHNT and CDR2 is YENEEA. Deletions cut 5 bases from V and 5 bases from J, with 13 bases between. This CDR3 has 14 residues. CDR3: CASSPQGGHNEQFF. CDR3 DNA sequence: TGTGCCAGCAGCCCTCAAGGGGGACACAATGAGCAGTTCTTC.

J is TRBJ2-5 and V is TRBV10-3, with 7 bases that match TRBD1. Germline-derived CDR1 and CDR2 are ENHRY and SYGVKD. This CDR3 has 13 residues. Trimming took 10 bases from V and 3 from J; bases not matched to a gene: 8. The chain's CDR3 is CATRDSPEETQYF. The CDR3 region has the DNA TGTGCCACCCGGGACAGTCCCGAAGAGACCCAGTACTTC.

The chain links TRBV6-6 to TRBJ2-1, with 9 bases lining up with TRBD2. The CDR3 loop spans 15 amino acids. The germline V gene encodes CDR1 MNHNY and CDR2 SVGAGI (reference sequence). V dropped 6 bases and J dropped 12; count of bases not matched to a gene: 15. CDR3 amino acids: CASRPLGLAIGGQFF. The CDR3 DNA is TGTGCCAGCAGGCCCCTAGGACTAGCGATTGGTGGGCAGTTCTTC.

V is TRBV27 and J is TRBJ1-5; D is unresolved. Germline V CDR1 and CDR2: MNHEY, SMNVEV (reference sequence). There are 15 residues in the CDR3. The V gene lost 3 bases and the J gene lost 7 bases, with 16 bases spanning the gap. CDR3 coding DNA: TGTGCCAGCAGTTTGAGGGTGAGCGCATCCCAGCCCCAGCATTTT. Protein product: CASSLRVSASQPQHF.